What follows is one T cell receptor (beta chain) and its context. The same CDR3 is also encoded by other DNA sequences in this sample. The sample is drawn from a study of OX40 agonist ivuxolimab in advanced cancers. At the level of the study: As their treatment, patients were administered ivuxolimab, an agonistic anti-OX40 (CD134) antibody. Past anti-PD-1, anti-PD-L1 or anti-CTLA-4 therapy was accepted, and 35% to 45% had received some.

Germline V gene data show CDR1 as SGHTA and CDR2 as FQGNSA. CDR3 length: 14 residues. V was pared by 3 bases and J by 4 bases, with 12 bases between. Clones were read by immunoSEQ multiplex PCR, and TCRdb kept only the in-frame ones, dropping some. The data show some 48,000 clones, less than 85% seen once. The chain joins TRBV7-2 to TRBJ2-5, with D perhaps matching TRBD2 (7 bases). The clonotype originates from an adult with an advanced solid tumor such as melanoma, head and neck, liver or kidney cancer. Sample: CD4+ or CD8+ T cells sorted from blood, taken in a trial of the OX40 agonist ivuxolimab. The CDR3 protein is CASSLAGAGETQYF. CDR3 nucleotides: TGTGCCAGCAGCTTGGCGGGGGCCGGAGAGACCCAGTACTTC. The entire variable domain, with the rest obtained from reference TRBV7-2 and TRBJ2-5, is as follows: GAGVSQSPSNKVTEKGKDVELRCDPISGHTALYWYRQSLGQGLEFLIYFQGNSAPDKSGLPSDRFSAERTGGSVSTLTIQRTQQEDSAVYLCASSLAGAGETQYFGPGTRLLVL.